This T cell receptor (beta chain) was obtained from a study of breast tumors, draining lymph nodes, adjacent tissues (dated by TCRdb to the mid-2010s). Study-wide context: TCR beta repertoires were compared across tumor, adjacent nontumor tissue and axillary lymph nodes obtained from breast cancer patients. The study aimed to assess the relationships and possible T-cell exchange between tumor, surrounding tissue and draining lymph node repertoires in human breast cancer.

Overall results and qualifications from the work: The data were judged consistent with most tumor T cells deriving from the lymph node and then expanding within tumor tissue. Tumor T-cell repertoires showed less diversity than lymph node repertoires and more diversity than nontumor tissue repertoires, and tumor T-cell repertoires showed preferential V and J gene usage. The conclusion that tumor T cells originate in lymph nodes was framed as consistent with a hypothesis rather than directly demonstrated. In luminal-like breast cancer, tumor and nontumor tissue repertoires resembled each other significantly more than in basal-like breast cancer.

Sequencing instrument: Illumina HiSeq 2000. TCR beta chain libraries were generated by multiplex PCR amplification. High-throughput sequencing was used to analyze the amplified TCR beta chain products. TCRdb trimmed public reads at Q25 via fastp, called clones via MiXCR and kept in-frame beta chains. Rows merge per CDR3 protein into single entries with the most common DNA and genes. This sample comprises about 100,000 distinct CDR3 sequences, less than 25% of them detected only once. Of the sample, less than 1.5% is held by the ten largest clones. The lymph node samples were taken from the axillary draining lymph nodes of breast cancer patients. Points on this clonotype: This clone's antigen is unknown. No clone much larger than this one lies a single base away; base qualities are absent.

Trimming removed 1 base from V and 4 bases from J; the gene matches leave 9 bases unexplained. Via the germline V gene, CDR1 is SGHDN and CDR2 FVKESK. CDR3 length: 17 amino acids, cysteine to phenylalanine. Just CDR3 DNA is preserved here, 51 bases in frame from base 1. The rearranged chain carries TRBV14 and TRBJ1-3, with 8 bases aligning to TRBD1. This clonotype was sampled from a female donor with breast cancer. Some clones in this sample may be carry-over from other donors' samples. Sample: axillary lymph node tissue. The CDR3: CASSQGPPGGRGNTIYF. The DNA sequence is as follows: TGTGCCAGCAGCCAAGGGCCCCCAGGGGGCAGGGGAAACACCATATATTTT. Supplemented by the reference TRBV14 and TRBJ1-3 proteins around the CDR3, the complete variable domain is EAGVTQFPSHSVIEKGQTVTLRCDPISGHDNLYWYRRVMGKEIKFLLHFVKESKQDESGMPNNRFLAERTGGTYSTLKVQPAELEDSGVYFCASSQGPPGGRGNTIYFGEGSWLTVV.